This T cell receptor beta chain was sequenced for a study of T cells expressing NK-cell markers. Study findings and constraints: The study found these clonotypes also leading the CD3+CD56-NKG2C+ fraction in a few donors.

CDR3 length: 17 residues. CDR1 is SGDLS and CDR2 is YYNGEE in the germline V gene. TCRdb reprocessed the 5' RACE reads and keeps a single row for each CDR3 protein, giving no DNA. The sample has about 400,000 distinct CDR3 sequences. About this clonotype: Its cognate antigen is unknown.

The chain employs TRBV9 and TRBJ1-2; TCRdb returns TRBD1, unconfirmable since there is no DNA. Source material: blood T cells: a sorted CD56 or NKG2C T cell subset, CD4+ or CD8+ T cells, or bulk PBMC T cells (not recorded which). The sequence was obtained from a woman aged 45-59 years in good health. CDR3 in amino acids: CASSVETGPNPLYGYTF. The full variable domain, its missing parts supplied by reference TRBV9 and TRBJ1-2, is DSGVTQTPKHLITATGQRVTLRCSPRSGDLSVYWYQQSLDQGLQFLIQYYNGEERAKGNILERFSAQQFPDLHSELNLSSLELGDSALYFCASSVETGPNPLYGYTFGSGTRLTVV.